A selection of T cell receptor beta chains follows, all from one sample in a study of shared clonotypes between healthy human individuals. The data were produced by immunoSEQ multiplex PCR, yet TCRdb's version contains in-frame clones alone and is incomplete. The sample yields about 2.1 million clones, approximately 92% seen once. The sequencing sample was made of naive CD8+ T cells from PBMCs. The receptors derive from a man aged 18 to 30 in good health. Some clones in this sample may be carry-over from other donors' samples. Both conserved end residues are part of each CDR3. The order of the fields is D gene, V gene, J gene, clone size, CDR3 DNA, CDR3 protein. D genes are given only for firm matches. Where a row states a size, it is once, few, many or the class of an expanded clone; other rows omit it.

d_call: NA
v_call: TRBV15
j_call: TRBJ2-3
clone_size: NA
cdr3_nt: TGTGCCACCAGCAGAGATTCTGGGGCCCCCGTAGATGAAGATACGCAGTATTTT
cdr3_aa: CATSRDSGAPVDEDTQYF

d_call: TRBD2
v_call: TRBV7-9
j_call: TRBJ2-7
clone_size: NA
cdr3_nt: TGTGCCAGCAGCACACTAGCGGGGGGGATCTCCTACGAGCAGTACTTC
cdr3_aa: CASSTLAGGISYEQYF

d_call: NA
v_call: TRBV15
j_call: TRBJ2-3
clone_size: NA
cdr3_nt: TGTGCCACCAGCGGGAGTAGTACAGATACGCAGTATTTT
cdr3_aa: CATSGSSTDTQYF

d_call: TRBD1
v_call: TRBV7-9
j_call: TRBJ2-3
clone_size: NA
cdr3_nt: TGTGCCAGCAGCGCCCCGGGACAGGGACTCACAGATACGCAGTATTTT
cdr3_aa: CASSAPGQGLTDTQYF

d_call: NA
v_call: TRBV30
j_call: TRBJ2-5
clone_size: NA
cdr3_nt: TGTGCCTGGACCCTGGAGGCGGGGACCGAGACCCAGTACTTC
cdr3_aa: CAWTLEAGTETQYF

d_call: NA
v_call: TRBV27
j_call: TRBJ2-2
clone_size: NA
cdr3_nt: TGTGCCAGCAGTCTCGACGGACAATCGGGGGAGCTGTTTTTT
cdr3_aa: CASSLDGQSGELFF

d_call: TRBD1
v_call: TRBV4-2
j_call: TRBJ2-7
clone_size: NA
cdr3_nt: TGTGCCAGCAGCCAAGATTTCGGGGACAGGACTGCCTACGAGCAGTACTTC
cdr3_aa: CASSQDFGDRTAYEQYF

d_call: NA
v_call: TRBV29-1
j_call: TRBJ2-7
clone_size: NA
cdr3_nt: TGCAGCGTTGCCGGAGGGAGCTCCTACGAGCAGTACTTC
cdr3_aa: CSVAGGSSYEQYF

d_call: NA
v_call: TRBV11-2
j_call: TRBJ2-3
clone_size: NA
cdr3_nt: TGTGCCAGCAGCTTAGGTCTGGGGTCCACAGATACGCAGTATTTT
cdr3_aa: CASSLGLGSTDTQYF

d_call: NA
v_call: TRBV29-1
j_call: TRBJ1-4
clone_size: NA
cdr3_nt: TGCAGCGTTGTCAGTGGGGTCGCTAATGAAAAACTGTTTTTT
cdr3_aa: CSVVSGVANEKLFF

d_call: NA
v_call: TRBV2
j_call: TRBJ2-7
clone_size: NA
cdr3_nt: TGTGCCAGCAGTGTGGACAGCATTTTAACCTACGAGCAGTACTTC
cdr3_aa: CASSVDSILTYEQYF

d_call: TRBD1
v_call: TRBV5-6
j_call: TRBJ2-3
clone_size: once
cdr3_nt: TGTGCCAGCAGCTTTTCTACAGGGGCAGATACGCAGTATTTT
cdr3_aa: CASSFSTGADTQYF

d_call: NA
v_call: TRBV19
j_call: TRBJ2-2
clone_size: NA
cdr3_nt: TGTGCCAGTACCCCGGACGGGGAGCTGTTTTTT
cdr3_aa: CASTPDGELFF

d_call: TRBD2
v_call: TRBV28
j_call: TRBJ2-1
clone_size: NA
cdr3_nt: TGTGCCAGCAGTCCCATTGGGGAGCGGGAGTTTGAGCAGTTCTTC
cdr3_aa: CASSPIGEREFEQFF

d_call: NA
v_call: TRBV11-1
j_call: TRBJ2-1
clone_size: NA
cdr3_nt: TGTGCCAGCAGCTTAAATGGATTCTGGAGAGCAAATTACAATGAGCAGTTCTTC
cdr3_aa: CASSLNGFWRANYNEQFF

d_call: TRBD1
v_call: TRBV5-1
j_call: TRBJ2-7
clone_size: once
cdr3_nt: TGCGCCAGCAGCTACGGGACAGGGCTAGTGAGCTCCTACGAGCAGTACTTC
cdr3_aa: CASSYGTGLVSSYEQYF

d_call: TRBD1
v_call: TRBV4-3
j_call: TRBJ2-1
clone_size: NA
cdr3_nt: TGCGCCAGCAGCCAAGATCTAGGGACAGGGGCGAGGAATGAGCAGTTCTTC
cdr3_aa: CASSQDLGTGARNEQFF

d_call: NA
v_call: TRBV5-6
j_call: TRBJ2-1
clone_size: NA
cdr3_nt: TGTGCCAGCAGCTTTCAGGACAATGAGCAGTTCTTC
cdr3_aa: CASSFQDNEQFF

d_call: NA
v_call: TRBV7-9
j_call: TRBJ1-1
clone_size: NA
cdr3_nt: TGTGCCAGCAGCTTTTCCCCGAAGAACACTGAAGCTTTCTTT
cdr3_aa: CASSFSPKNTEAFF

d_call: NA
v_call: TRBV5-4
j_call: TRBJ1-5
clone_size: NA
cdr3_nt: TGTGCCAGCAGCCGGGGGCCAGGGTACTATAGCAATCAGCCCCAGCATTTT
cdr3_aa: CASSRGPGYYSNQPQHF

d_call: NA
v_call: TRBV29-1
j_call: TRBJ2-1
clone_size: once
cdr3_nt: TGCAGCGTTCTAGGCCCCAATGAGCAGTTCTTC
cdr3_aa: CSVLGPNEQFF

d_call: NA
v_call: TRBV9
j_call: TRBJ2-6
clone_size: NA
cdr3_nt: TGTGCCAGCGTTGGTATGTACAAACAAAGTCGGGCCAACGTCCTGACTTTC
cdr3_aa: CASVGMYKQSRANVLTF

d_call: NA
v_call: TRBV28
j_call: TRBJ1-4
clone_size: NA
cdr3_nt: TGTGCCAGCAGTTTATCGGGACACCAAACAACTAATGAAAAACTGTTTTTT
cdr3_aa: CASSLSGHQTTNEKLFF

d_call: NA
v_call: TRBV6-6
j_call: TRBJ1-5
clone_size: NA
cdr3_nt: TGTGCCAGCAGTCACCCGATGGGGGCCCGCAATCAGCCCCAGCATTTT
cdr3_aa: CASSHPMGARNQPQHF

d_call: TRBD2
v_call: TRBV28
j_call: TRBJ2-3
clone_size: NA
cdr3_nt: TGTGCCGCGAGGGCGGGAGGGACCACAGATACGCAGTATTTT
cdr3_aa: CAARAGGTTDTQYF

d_call: NA
v_call: TRBV30
j_call: TRBJ1-5
clone_size: few
cdr3_nt: TGTGCCTGGAGCCGGATGGTCGGCGGTCAGCCCCAGCATTTT
cdr3_aa: CAWSRMVGGQPQHF

d_call: NA
v_call: TRBV11-2
j_call: TRBJ2-5
clone_size: once
cdr3_nt: TGTGCCAGCAGCTTATATCCCCGGCCAGGGGAGTGGGAGACCCAGTACTTC
cdr3_aa: CASSLYPRPGEWETQYF

d_call: NA
v_call: TRBV27
j_call: TRBJ2-5
clone_size: NA
cdr3_nt: TGTGCCAGCAGTCCGGGGGACGCAGTAATTTTCGAGACCCAGTACTTC
cdr3_aa: CASSPGDAVIFETQYF

d_call: TRBD2
v_call: TRBV7-9
j_call: TRBJ2-1
clone_size: NA
cdr3_nt: TGTGCCAGCAGCTTAGGGGAGGGCGGGAGCTCCTACAATGAGCAGTTCTTC
cdr3_aa: CASSLGEGGSSYNEQFF

d_call: NA
v_call: TRBV19
j_call: TRBJ1-3
clone_size: NA
cdr3_nt: TGTGCCAGTAGTAACAGCCCAGGAGGAAACACCATATATTTT
cdr3_aa: CASSNSPGGNTIYF

d_call: TRBD2
v_call: TRBV29-1
j_call: TRBJ2-1
clone_size: NA
cdr3_nt: TGCAGCGGACGAGCGGGAGGGTCCTACAATGAGCAGTTCTTC
cdr3_aa: CSGRAGGSYNEQFF

d_call: NA
v_call: TRBV5-4
j_call: TRBJ2-5
clone_size: NA
cdr3_nt: TGTGCCAGCAGCCCATGGCCGGGAGAGACCCAGTACTTC
cdr3_aa: CASSPWPGETQYF

d_call: NA
v_call: TRBV4-1
j_call: TRBJ1-1
clone_size: few
cdr3_nt: TGCGCCAGCAGCCGGGCAACGACTCTGAACACTGAAGCTTTCTTT
cdr3_aa: CASSRATTLNTEAFF

d_call: NA
v_call: TRBV20-1
j_call: TRBJ1-2
clone_size: NA
cdr3_nt: TGCAGTGCCTTGGATGTGCGCGGCTACACCTTC
cdr3_aa: CSALDVRGYTF

d_call: NA
v_call: TRBV9
j_call: TRBJ2-7
clone_size: NA
cdr3_nt: TGTGCCAGCAGCGTAGAGTTAGAAACGGAGCAGTACTTC
cdr3_aa: CASSVELETEQYF

d_call: TRBD1
v_call: TRBV10-3
j_call: TRBJ2-7
clone_size: NA
cdr3_nt: TGTGCCATCGCGGCGACAGGGGGCTCTAGTCTCCCCTACGAGCAGTACTTC
cdr3_aa: CAIAATGGSSLPYEQYF

d_call: TRBD1
v_call: TRBV9
j_call: TRBJ2-7
clone_size: NA
cdr3_nt: TGTGCCAGCAGCCTTCAGGGCAGGGGGCTTGACGAGCAGTACTTC
cdr3_aa: CASSLQGRGLDEQYF

d_call: NA
v_call: TRBV7-8
j_call: TRBJ2-5
clone_size: NA
cdr3_nt: TGTGCCAGCAGCGTCACGATACAGGGTATGGAGACCCAGTACTTC
cdr3_aa: CASSVTIQGMETQYF

d_call: TRBD2
v_call: TRBV5-1
j_call: TRBJ2-3
clone_size: once
cdr3_nt: TGCGCCAGCAGTTTCAATTTTGGGGGAGGGCCGACAGATACGCAGTATTTT
cdr3_aa: CASSFNFGGGPTDTQYF

d_call: NA
v_call: TRBV7-9
j_call: TRBJ2-7
clone_size: NA
cdr3_nt: TGTGCCAGCAGCTCCCCGGGACGGCAACCCTACGAGCAGTACTTC
cdr3_aa: CASSSPGRQPYEQYF

d_call: NA
v_call: TRBV6-5
j_call: TRBJ2-1
clone_size: NA
cdr3_nt: TGTGCCAGCAGTTACTCTGCTGAGACGAATGAGCAGTTCTTC
cdr3_aa: CASSYSAETNEQFF

d_call: NA
v_call: TRBV7-9
j_call: TRBJ1-2
clone_size: NA
cdr3_nt: TGTGCCAGCAGCTTCGTACTACAGAATAACTATGGCTACACCTTC
cdr3_aa: CASSFVLQNNYGYTF

d_call: NA
v_call: TRBV5-6
j_call: TRBJ2-7
clone_size: NA
cdr3_nt: TGTGCCAGCAGTTGGGGCGGAGGTGCGAGTGAGCAGTACTTC
cdr3_aa: CASSWGGGASEQYF

d_call: TRBD1
v_call: TRBV27
j_call: TRBJ2-3
clone_size: NA
cdr3_nt: TGTGCCAGCAGTAAAACAGGGGTCGCCGGGGATACGCAGTATTTT
cdr3_aa: CASSKTGVAGDTQYF

d_call: TRBD2
v_call: TRBV4-3
j_call: TRBJ2-1
clone_size: once
cdr3_nt: TGCGCCAGCAGCCAAGACTCAGTAGAGCGGGAGGGCTACCATGAGCAGTTCTTC
cdr3_aa: CASSQDSVEREGYHEQFF

d_call: NA
v_call: TRBV2
j_call: TRBJ2-2
clone_size: NA
cdr3_nt: TGTGCCAGCAGTGATGGTCACGCAGGGGGGACCGGGGAGCTGTTTTTT
cdr3_aa: CASSDGHAGGTGELFF

d_call: NA
v_call: TRBV28
j_call: TRBJ2-1
clone_size: NA
cdr3_nt: TGTGCCAGCAGTACTCCGGGGGAAGCATCCTACAATGAGCAGTTCTTC
cdr3_aa: CASSTPGEASYNEQFF

d_call: TRBD1
v_call: TRBV29-1
j_call: TRBJ2-7
clone_size: NA
cdr3_nt: TGCAGCGCCAAAGGCGGACAGGGCCACGAGCAGTACTTC
cdr3_aa: CSAKGGQGHEQYF

d_call: TRBD1
v_call: TRBV4-3
j_call: TRBJ2-7
clone_size: NA
cdr3_nt: TGCGCCAGCAGCCAGGGGCCGGGACAGGTCACTGGCGAGCAGTACTTC
cdr3_aa: CASSQGPGQVTGEQYF

d_call: NA
v_call: TRBV7-8
j_call: TRBJ2-7
clone_size: NA
cdr3_nt: TGTGCCAGCAGCTTAGCAGGACCCTACGAGCAGTACTTC
cdr3_aa: CASSLAGPYEQYF

d_call: TRBD2
v_call: TRBV5-1
j_call: TRBJ2-2
clone_size: once
cdr3_nt: TGCGCCAGCAGCTTGGCGGGGCTAGCGGGGACCGGGGAGCTGTTTTTT
cdr3_aa: CASSLAGLAGTGELFF

d_call: TRBD1
v_call: TRBV9
j_call: TRBJ1-1
clone_size: NA
cdr3_nt: TGTGCCAGCAGCGTAGGGGGACAGATGAACACTGAAGCTTTCTTT
cdr3_aa: CASSVGGQMNTEAFF

d_call: NA
v_call: TRBV6-5
j_call: TRBJ2-1
clone_size: NA
cdr3_nt: TGTGCCAGCCGATATAGCTGGGGAGATGAGCAGTTCTTC
cdr3_aa: CASRYSWGDEQFF

d_call: NA
v_call: TRBV19
j_call: TRBJ1-3
clone_size: NA
cdr3_nt: TGTGCCAGTATGGACTTGGACAGAACTTACTCTGGAAACACCATATATTTT
cdr3_aa: CASMDLDRTYSGNTIYF

d_call: NA
v_call: TRBV7-9
j_call: TRBJ1-2
clone_size: NA
cdr3_nt: TGTGTCAGCAGCTTAGGGGCAGGGCAGAGTGGCTACACCTTC
cdr3_aa: CVSSLGAGQSGYTF

d_call: NA
v_call: TRBV28
j_call: TRBJ1-4
clone_size: NA
cdr3_nt: TGTGCCAGCAGTTTATTGGAGGCTGAAAAACTGTTTTTT
cdr3_aa: CASSLLEAEKLFF

d_call: NA
v_call: TRBV4-1
j_call: TRBJ2-4
clone_size: NA
cdr3_nt: TGCGCCAGCAGCCAAGGGGGAACAGTGCTGCAAAACATTCAGTACTTC
cdr3_aa: CASSQGGTVLQNIQYF

d_call: NA
v_call: TRBV6-6
j_call: TRBJ2-7
clone_size: NA
cdr3_nt: TGTGCCAGCAGTTACCCTCACAGAGCCTACGAGCAGTACTTC
cdr3_aa: CASSYPHRAYEQYF

d_call: NA
v_call: TRBV7-9
j_call: TRBJ2-2
clone_size: NA
cdr3_nt: TGTGCCAGCAGCTCCAGACTGGCAACCGCGAACACCGGGGAGCTGTTTTTT
cdr3_aa: CASSSRLATANTGELFF

d_call: NA
v_call: TRBV28
j_call: TRBJ1-1
clone_size: NA
cdr3_nt: TGTGCCAGCAGTTCTGAGGGAGGAACTGAAGCTTTCTTT
cdr3_aa: CASSSEGGTEAFF